These 22 T cell receptor beta chains were sequenced from one sample in a study of identifying expanded T cells in peripheral blood. The protocol was immunoSEQ multiplex PCR, while the TCRdb copy is restricted to in-frame clones and leaves out a portion. This sample has 100,000 or so clones, with roughly 87% found just once. Material: blood. These receptors all stem from a person between 18 and 75 years old in good health.

The chain uses TRBV19 and TRBJ1-6; TRBD1 is a possible D gene (6 bases). V shed 7 bases and J shed 12 bases, with 19 bases lying between them. The CDR3 covers 14 residues. Germline-derived CDR1 and CDR2 are LNHDA and SQIVND (reference sequence). CDR3 DNA: TGTGCCAGTACCATAAGTCAGGGGAGCAGACCCCTCCACTTT. This codes for CASTISQGSRPLHF.

This rearrangement joins TRBV6-6 to TRBJ2-1; perhaps TRBD2 as D (6 bases). The CDR3 loop spans 12 amino acids. Germline CDR1 and CDR2: MNHNY and SVGAGI (reference sequence). V was shortened by 7 bases and J by 12 bases, with 16 bases between the two germline ends. This chain's CDR3 is CASTSREWSQFF. In DNA form, the CDR3 reads TGTGCCAGCACCTCCCGGGAGTGGTCGCAGTTCTTC.

This rearrangement joins TRBV13 to TRBJ1-2; D may be TRBD1 (6 bases). The CDR3 is 15 amino acids. Trimming cost V 5 bases and J 3 bases, with 16 bases left between them. The germline V gene has CDR1 PRHDT and CDR2 FYEKMQ (reference sequence). CDR3 bases: TGTGCCAGCAGCCCCCTGGGGGGGGCGGACTATGGCTACACCTTC. Its translation is CASSPLGGADYGYTF.

The CDR3 DNA follows: TGTGCCAGCTCCCAGGAGACAGGGATTTCTTTTCTTGGCTACACCTTC. It specifies CASSQETGISFLGYTF. The chain uses TRBV18 and TRBJ1-2, with 7 bases aligning to TRBD1. J lost 7 bases, V lost 6 bases, and 17 bases had no gene match. Germline V CDR1 and CDR2: KGHSH, LQKENI. This CDR3 contains 16 residues.

The V gene is TRBV6-5, the J gene TRBJ2-1, with a tentative D call TRBD2 (6 bases). This CDR3 has 15 amino acids. Trimming removed 3 bases at V and 9 bases at J, with 18 bases between. The germline V gene encodes CDR1 MNHEY and CDR2 SVGAGI. Here the CDR3 DNA reads TGTGCCAGCAGTTATTCGGCTAGCGTGGCAGGTGAGCAGTTCTTC. Protein sequence: CASSYSASVAGEQFF.

The chain joins TRBV7-9 to TRBJ1-4; D is unresolved. V was pared by 5 bases and J by 3 bases, with 10 bases between. Germline values: CDR1 SEHNR, CDR2 FQNEAQ (reference sequence). CDR3 length equals 14 residues. CDR3 amino acids: CASSPRAPNEKLFF. Written as DNA, the CDR3 is TGTGCCAGCAGCCCGCGGGCGCCTAATGAAAAACTGTTTTTT. The full variable domain, with the rest looked up from reference TRBV7-9 and TRBJ1-4, is DTGVSQNPRHKITKRGQNVTFRCDPISEHNRLYWYRQTLGQGPEFLTYFQNEAQLEKSRLLSDRFSAERPKGSFSTLEIQRTEQGDSAMYLCASSPRAPNEKLFFGSGTQLSVL.

The rearrangement links TRBV7-9 to TRBJ1-2; possibly TRBD1 for D (6 bases). Germline CDR1 is SEHNR and CDR2 is FQNEAQ (reference sequence). The CDR3 extends over 15 amino acids. V dropped 0 bases and J dropped 6 bases, with 14 bases sitting between them. CDR3 sequence (DNA): TGTGCCAGCAGCTTAGCTCACACACAGGGAGATGGCTACACCTTC. It yields the protein CASSLAHTQGDGYTF.

The chain uses TRBV11-2 and TRBJ2-3; possible D gene TRBD2, 6 bases. The CDR3 is 15 amino acids. CDR1 and CDR2 (germline): SGHAT, FQNNGV. V was shortened by 2 bases and J by 2 bases, with 11 bases between the two germline ends. The CDR3 region has the DNA TGTGCCAGCAGCTTACGGGGGAAAAACACAGATACGCAGTATTTT. Translation: CASSLRGKNTDTQYF.

The chain uses TRBV7-9 and TRBJ2-7, with no clear D. This CDR3 contains 13 residues. Germline-derived CDR1 and CDR2 are SEHNR and FQNEAQ (reference sequence). V lost 4 bases to trimming and J lost 3 bases, with 10 bases between them. In nucleotides, the CDR3 is TGTGCCAGCAGCTCGCCAGGCTACTACGAGCAGTACTTC. Amino acid sequence: CASSSPGYYEQYF. The full variable domain, with the rest looked up from reference TRBV7-9 and TRBJ2-7, is DTGVSQNPRHKITKRGQNVTFRCDPISEHNRLYWYRQTLGQGPEFLTYFQNEAQLEKSRLLSDRFSAERPKGSFSTLEIQRTEQGDSAMYLCASSSPGYYEQYFGPGTRLTVT.

The chain joins TRBV6-4 to TRBJ2-4; D gene ambiguous. Trimming cost V 3 bases and J 5 bases, with 8 bases left between them. There are 13 residues in the CDR3. Germline assignment: CDR1 MRHNA and CDR2 SNTAGT. CDR3 sequence (DNA): TGTGCCAGCAGTGATCGGCCGGAAAACATTCAGTACTTC. Amino acids: CASSDRPENIQYF.

The V call is TRBV18, the J call TRBJ2-2; possibly TRBD2 for D (6 bases). Germline V CDR1 and CDR2: KGHSH, LQKENI. V gave up 3 bases and J gave up 4 bases, with 15 bases separating them. The CDR3 is 16 amino acids. The CDR3 sequence: CASSPELASVTGELFF. CDR3 bases: TGTGCCAGCTCACCGGAGCTAGCGTCGGTCACCGGGGAGCTGTTTTTT.

Here the CDR3 reads CATTGTNTGELFF. CDR3 in DNA: TGTGCCACGACAGGAACGAACACCGGGGAGCTGTTTTTT. The genes are TRBV6-5 and TRBJ2-2; maybe TRBD1 (6 bases). The CDR3 has 13 amino acids. Trimming cost V 10 bases and J 0 bases, with 9 bases left between them. Per the germline V gene, CDR1 is MNHEY and CDR2 is SVGAGI.

The V call is TRBV21-1, the J call TRBJ1-2; the D call TRBD1 from the table was never checked on the DNA. TRBV21-1 is assigned pseudogene status. The CDR3 covers 21 residues. The CDR3 DNA sequence: TGTGCCAGCACCTCACATCTACCGGGGCGACAGGGACCCCGGAGAATCTATGGCTACACCTTC. Translation: CASTSHLPGRQGPRRIYGYTF.

This chain links TRBV6-1 with TRBJ2-3; no reliable D call. The CDR3 runs 14 residues. The V and J ends lost 2 bases and 4 bases respectively, with 10 bases between them. The germline V gene encodes CDR1 MNHNS and CDR2 SASEGT. The CDR3 DNA sequence: TGTGCCAGCAGTGAATACTCGACCCCAGATACGCAGTATTTT. The encoded protein is CASSEYSTPDTQYF.

The J gene is TRBJ1-6, the V gene TRBV11-2, with TRBD1 as a possible D gene (5 bases). Germline values: CDR1 SGHAT, CDR2 FQNNGV. The CDR3 has 14 residues. The V gene lost 3 bases and the J gene lost 10 bases, with 13 bases spanning the gap. The CDR3 region has the DNA TGTGCCAGCAGCTTCGGTCAGGGAGGATCACCCCTCCACTTT. Its translation: CASSFGQGGSPLHF.

The gene calls are TRBV5-4 and TRBJ1-2, with 8 bases matching TRBD1. Germline V CDR1 and CDR2: SGHNT, YYREEE (reference sequence). The CDR3 spans 14 residues. V trimming: 3 bases; J trimming: 4 bases; junction bases outside the gene matches: 5. In DNA, the CDR3 is TGTGCCAGCAGCTCCTCAGACAGGGGCTATGGCTACACCTTC. This gives the protein CASSSSDRGYGYTF.

The rearrangement joins TRBV5-1 to TRBJ2-6; the match to TRBD1 covers 8 bases. CDR1 SGHRS and CDR2 YFSETQ come from the germline V gene. The CDR3 totals 17 residues. The J segment lost 2 bases and the V segment lost 5 bases, leaving 9 bases of the junction unmatched. The CDR3, as DNA: TGCGCCAGCAGTTCCCAGGGGGCAAGTGCTGGGGCCAACGTCCTGACTTTC. Amino acids: CASSSQGASAGANVLTF.

The chain recombines TRBV7-2 with TRBJ2-5; 8 bases fit TRBD2. V was clipped by 5 bases and J by 7 bases; unmatched bases: 6. Germline CDR1 reads SGHTA; CDR2 reads FQGNSA. This CDR3 region has 13 residues. CDR3 nucleotides: TGTGCCAGCAGCGCCGGGACTAGAGGGACCCAGTACTTC. Translated, it gives CASSAGTRGTQYF.

CDR3 nucleotide sequence: TGTGCCAGCAGCGACAGGGTAGCCCCAGATACGCAGTATTTT. Translated, it gives CASSDRVAPDTQYF. This chain connects TRBV13 to TRBJ2-3; 7 nucleotides match TRBD1. V lost 5 bases and J lost 4; bases outside the gene matches: 6. CDR1 is PRHDT, CDR2 FYEKMQ, per germline (reference sequence). This CDR3 comprises 14 residues.

This chain joins TRBV7-6 and TRBJ1-1; a weak D match, TRBD1 (5 bases). Germline assignment: CDR1 SGHVS and CDR2 FNYEAQ. V lost 1 base, J lost 1 base, and 7 bases lay in between. CDR3 length equals 14 residues. The CDR3 bases are TGTGCCAGCAGCTTAGGTCAGGGGAACACTGAAGCTTTCTTT. Translating it yields CASSLGQGNTEAFF.

The J gene is TRBJ1-4, the V gene TRBV19; TRBD1 matches 8 bases. V gave up 9 bases and J gave up 3 bases; unmatched junction bases: 9. Germline CDR1 is LNHDA and CDR2 is SQIVND (reference sequence). The length of the CDR3 is 15 residues. As DNA, the CDR3 is TGTGCCAGCAAAACAGGGGGTTGGGCTAATGAAAAACTGTTTTTT. Residues: CASKTGGWANEKLFF.

The chain's CDR3 is CASSQPQGATEAFF. DNA for the CDR3: TGTGCCAGCAGCCAACCTCAGGGGGCAACTGAAGCTTTCTTT. The rearrangement links TRBV5-8 to TRBJ1-1; 8 bases fit TRBD1. There are 14 residues in the CDR3. The germline V gene has CDR1 SGHTS and CDR2 YDEGEE. V lost 4 bases to trimming and J lost 5 bases; unmatched junction nucleotides: 7.